This TCR beta chain is from a study of T-cell memory formation after mild COVID-19. One entry per CDR3 protein, called by TCRdb with MiXCR from the 5' RACE reads. The sample lists tens of thousands of distinct CDR3 sequences, more than 13% occurring once. Comments on this clonotype: Its antigen is currently unknown.

Germline values: CDR1 ENHRY, CDR2 SYGVKD. The CDR3 has 15 amino acids. V lost 6 bases and J lost 1; bases outside the gene matches: 8. Findings and caveats of the study: CM and EM subsets held most contracting CD4+ clones; EMRA held CD8+ ones.

The V and J genes are TRBV10-3 and TRBJ1-1; 7 bases agree with TRBD1. The receptor was isolated from a young man who had mild COVID-19 (a few samples of this study predate the infection). Cell type and time point are not known. Sequencing was performed on PBMCs or a T cell subset sorted from them (not recorded which). The CDR3 DNA is TGTGCCATCAGGGGCGGCGGGACAGAGAACACTGAAGCTTTCTTT. Its translation is CAIRGGGTENTEAFF.